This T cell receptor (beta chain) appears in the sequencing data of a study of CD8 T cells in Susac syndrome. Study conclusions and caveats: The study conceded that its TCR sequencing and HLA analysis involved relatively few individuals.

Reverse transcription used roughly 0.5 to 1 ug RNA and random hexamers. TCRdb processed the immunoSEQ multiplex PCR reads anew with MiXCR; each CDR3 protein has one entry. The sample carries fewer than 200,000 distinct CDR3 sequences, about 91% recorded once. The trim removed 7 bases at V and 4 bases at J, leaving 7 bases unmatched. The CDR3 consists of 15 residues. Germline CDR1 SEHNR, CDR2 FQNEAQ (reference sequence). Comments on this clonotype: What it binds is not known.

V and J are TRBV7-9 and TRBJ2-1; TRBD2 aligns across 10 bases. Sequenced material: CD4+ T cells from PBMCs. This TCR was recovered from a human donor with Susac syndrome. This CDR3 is CASTKRGGEYNEQFF. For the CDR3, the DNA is TGTGCCAGCACCAAGCGGGGGGGCGAGTACAATGAGCAGTTCTTC.